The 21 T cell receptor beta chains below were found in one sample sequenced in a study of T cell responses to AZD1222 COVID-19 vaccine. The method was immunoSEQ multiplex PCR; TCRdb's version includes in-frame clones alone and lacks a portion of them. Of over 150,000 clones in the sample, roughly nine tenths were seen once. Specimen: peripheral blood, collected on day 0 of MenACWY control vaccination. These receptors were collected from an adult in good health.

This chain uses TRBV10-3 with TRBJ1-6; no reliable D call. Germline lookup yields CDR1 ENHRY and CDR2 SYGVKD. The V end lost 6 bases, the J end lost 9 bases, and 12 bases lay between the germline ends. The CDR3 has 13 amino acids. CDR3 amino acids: CAIRAGSSSPLHF. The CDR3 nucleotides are TGTGCCATCAGAGCAGGAAGTAGTTCACCCCTCCACTTT.

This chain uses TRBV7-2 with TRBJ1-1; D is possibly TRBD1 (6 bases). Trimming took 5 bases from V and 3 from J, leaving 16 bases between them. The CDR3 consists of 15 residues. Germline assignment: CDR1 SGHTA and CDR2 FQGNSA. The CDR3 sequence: CASSLSGGADTEAFF. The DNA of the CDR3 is TGTGCCAGCAGCCTCTCCGGGGGCGCGGACACTGAAGCTTTCTTT.

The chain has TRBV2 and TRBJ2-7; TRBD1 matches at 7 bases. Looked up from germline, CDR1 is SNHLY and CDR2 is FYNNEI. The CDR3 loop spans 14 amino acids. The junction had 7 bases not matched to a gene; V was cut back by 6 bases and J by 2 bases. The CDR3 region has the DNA TGTGCCAGCAGAGTAGGACAGGTCACCTACGAGCAGTACGTC. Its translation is CASRVGQVTYEQYV.

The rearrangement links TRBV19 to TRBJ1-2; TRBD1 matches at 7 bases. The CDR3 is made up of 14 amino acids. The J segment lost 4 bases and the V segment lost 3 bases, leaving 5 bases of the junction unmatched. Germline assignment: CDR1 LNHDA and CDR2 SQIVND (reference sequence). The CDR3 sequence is CASSIGDSPYGYTF. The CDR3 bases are TGTGCCAGTAGTATTGGGGACAGTCCCTATGGCTACACCTTC.

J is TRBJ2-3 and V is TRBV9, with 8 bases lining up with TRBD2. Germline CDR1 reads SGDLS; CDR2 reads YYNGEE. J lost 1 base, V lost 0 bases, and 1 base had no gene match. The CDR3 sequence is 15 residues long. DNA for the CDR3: TGTGCCAGCAGCGTAGTGACTAGCGGCACAGATACGCAGTATTTT. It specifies CASSVVTSGTDTQYF.

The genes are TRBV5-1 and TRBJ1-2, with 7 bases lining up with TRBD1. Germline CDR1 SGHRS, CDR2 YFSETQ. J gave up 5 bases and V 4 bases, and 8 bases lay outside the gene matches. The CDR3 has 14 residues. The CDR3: CASSRFDREYGYTF. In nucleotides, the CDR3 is TGCGCCAGCAGCCGATTCGACAGGGAATATGGCTACACCTTC.

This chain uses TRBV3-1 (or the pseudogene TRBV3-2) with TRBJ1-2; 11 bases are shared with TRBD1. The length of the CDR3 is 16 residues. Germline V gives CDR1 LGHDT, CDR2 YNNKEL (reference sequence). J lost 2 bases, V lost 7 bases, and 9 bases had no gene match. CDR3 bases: TGTGCCAGCACCTCCCAGGGGACAGGGGGGAACTATGGCTACACCTTC. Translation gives CASTSQGTGGNYGYTF.

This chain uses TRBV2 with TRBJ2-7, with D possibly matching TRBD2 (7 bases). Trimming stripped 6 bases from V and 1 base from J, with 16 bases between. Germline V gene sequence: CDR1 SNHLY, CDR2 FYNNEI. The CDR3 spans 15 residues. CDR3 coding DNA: TGTGCCAGCAGCGCTCTGGGGGGGCTATCCTACGAGCAGTACGTC. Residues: CASSALGGLSYEQYV.

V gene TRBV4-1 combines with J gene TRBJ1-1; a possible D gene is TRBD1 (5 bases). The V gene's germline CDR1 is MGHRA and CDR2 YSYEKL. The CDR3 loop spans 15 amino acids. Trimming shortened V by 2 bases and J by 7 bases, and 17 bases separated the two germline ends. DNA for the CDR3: TGCGCCAGCAGCCAACCCACCGGGACCTCGGATGAAGCTTTCTTT. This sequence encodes CASSQPTGTSDEAFF.

CDR3 in amino acids: CASSRQRNQPQHF. In nucleotides, the CDR3 is TGTGCCAGCAGCCGACAGCGCAATCAGCCCCAGCATTTT. This chain joins TRBV5-5 and TRBJ1-5; tentative D call: TRBD1 (5 bases). Germline V gene data show CDR1 as SGHKS and CDR2 as YYEKEE (reference sequence). The CDR3 has 13 amino acids. V gave up 4 bases and J gave up 2 bases, with 7 bases separating them.

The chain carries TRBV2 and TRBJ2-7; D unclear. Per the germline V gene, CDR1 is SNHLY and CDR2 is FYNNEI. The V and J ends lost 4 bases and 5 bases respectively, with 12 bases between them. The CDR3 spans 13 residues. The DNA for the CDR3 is TGTGCCAGCAGTGCGTCGTTCAGAAACGAGCAGTACTTC. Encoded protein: CASSASFRNEQYF. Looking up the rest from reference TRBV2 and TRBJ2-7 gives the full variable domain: EPEVTQTPSHQVTQMGQEVILRCVPISNHLYFYWYRQILGQKVEFLVSFYNNEISEKSEIFDDQFSVERPDGSNFTLKIRSTKLEDSAMYFCASSASFRNEQYFGPGTRLTVT.

CDR3 in amino acids: CASSIDTTHTEAFF. CDR3 coding DNA: TGTGCCAGTAGTATAGATACAACCCACACTGAAGCTTTCTTT. V usage is TRBV19 and J usage is TRBJ1-1; unclear D gene. Germline assignment: CDR1 LNHDA and CDR2 SQIVND (reference sequence). Trimming cost V 0 bases and J 3 bases, with 8 bases left between them. The CDR3 is made up of 14 amino acids.

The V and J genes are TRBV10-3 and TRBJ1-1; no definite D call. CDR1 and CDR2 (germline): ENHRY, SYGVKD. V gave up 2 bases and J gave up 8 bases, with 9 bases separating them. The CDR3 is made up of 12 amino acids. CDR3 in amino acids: CAISEKGTEAFF. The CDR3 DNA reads TGTGCCATCAGTGAGAAAGGAACCGAAGCTTTCTTT.

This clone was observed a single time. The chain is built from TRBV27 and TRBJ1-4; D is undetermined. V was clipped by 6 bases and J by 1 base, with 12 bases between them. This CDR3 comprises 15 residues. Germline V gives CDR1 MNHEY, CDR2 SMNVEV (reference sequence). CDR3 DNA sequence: TGTGCCAGCAGCCCCTTTTGGGAAACTAATGAAAAACTGTTTTTT. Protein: CASSPFWETNEKLFF.

CDR3: CSVGTGSSYNEQFF. CDR3 nucleotides: TGCAGCGTTGGTACGGGAAGCTCCTACAATGAGCAGTTCTTC. The chain combines TRBV29-1 with TRBJ2-1; D might be TRBD2 (5 bases). Germline CDR1 is SQVTM and CDR2 is ANQGSEA. This CDR3 has 14 amino acids. Trimming removed 4 bases from V and 0 bases from J, with 10 bases in between.

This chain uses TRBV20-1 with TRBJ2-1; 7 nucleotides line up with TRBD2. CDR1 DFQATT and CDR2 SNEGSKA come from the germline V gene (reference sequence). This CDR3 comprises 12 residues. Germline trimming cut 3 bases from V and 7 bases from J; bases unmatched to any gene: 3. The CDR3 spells CSASPRGNEQFF. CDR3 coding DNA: TGCAGTGCTAGTCCGCGGGGGAATGAGCAGTTCTTC.

The CDR3 DNA is TGTGCCATCAGTGTAGGCCTCCGGGACTATGGCTACACCTTC. As protein: CAISVGLRDYGYTF. This chain uses TRBV10-3 with TRBJ1-2; unclear D gene. The CDR3 totals 14 residues. V lost 4 bases to trimming and J lost 3 bases, with 12 bases between them. The V gene's germline CDR1 is ENHRY and CDR2 SYGVKD.

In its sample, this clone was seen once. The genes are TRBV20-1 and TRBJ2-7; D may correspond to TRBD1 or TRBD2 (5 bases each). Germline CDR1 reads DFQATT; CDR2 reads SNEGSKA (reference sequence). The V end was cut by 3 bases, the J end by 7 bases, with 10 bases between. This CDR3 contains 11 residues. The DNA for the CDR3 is TGCAGTGCTAGTCAGGGAGAGGAGCAGTACGTC. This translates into CSASQGEEQYV.

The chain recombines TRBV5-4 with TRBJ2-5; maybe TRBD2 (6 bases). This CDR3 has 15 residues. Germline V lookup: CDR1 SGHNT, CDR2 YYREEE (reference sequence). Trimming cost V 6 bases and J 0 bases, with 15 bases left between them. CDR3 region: CASNTRRGDQETQYF. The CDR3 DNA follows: TGTGCCAGCAACACCAGGAGGGGTGACCAAGAGACCCAGTACTTC.

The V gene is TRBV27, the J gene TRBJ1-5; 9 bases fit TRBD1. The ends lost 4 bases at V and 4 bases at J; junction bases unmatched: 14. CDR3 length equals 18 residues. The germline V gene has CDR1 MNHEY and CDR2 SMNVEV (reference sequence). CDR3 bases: TGTGCCAGCAGTTCCCTACAGGGGGCCCCTCTTAGGAATCAGCCCCAGCATTTT. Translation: CASSSLQGAPLRNQPQHF.

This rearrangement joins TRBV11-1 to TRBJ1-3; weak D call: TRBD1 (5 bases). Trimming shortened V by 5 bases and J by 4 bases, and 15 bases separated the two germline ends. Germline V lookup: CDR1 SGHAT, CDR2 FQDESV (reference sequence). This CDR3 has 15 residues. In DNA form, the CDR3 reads TGTGCCAGCAGCGTCGGGACGTTCAGAGGAAACACCATATATTTT. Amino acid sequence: CASSVGTFRGNTIYF.